This passage covers 29 T cell receptor beta chains from one sample sequenced in a study of Ad26.COV2.S vaccination and SARS-CoV-2 variants. Treatment defined: about 20 received Ad26.COV2.S at low or high dose, single or two shots; 5 received placebo; per-sample allocation not given. Collection of samples fell on day 63 after the first vaccine or placebo injection. Measured with immunoSEQ multiplex PCR; TCRdb has only the in-frame clones, and not every one. Of roughly 380,000 clones detected, 70% to 90% appear once; the ten largest clones hold 2.5% to 3.5%. The specimen comprised peripheral blood, sampled in a trial of Ad26.COV2.S vaccine versus placebo. Source of these receptors: a person aged 18-60 years who received the Ad26.COV2.S COVID-19 vaccine or a placebo.

The chain carries TRBV9 and TRBJ2-5, with 9 bases aligning to TRBD2. In germline, CDR1 is SGDLS, CDR2 YYNGEE. CDR3 length equals 17 residues. After removal of 0 bases from V and 2 bases from J, the junction contained 8 bases not matched to a gene. CDR3 DNA: TGTGCCAGCAGCGTAGAGGGGATTCTAGCGGGGCAAGAGACCCAGTACTTC. It yields the protein CASSVEGILAGQETQYF.

The chain uses TRBV5-5 and TRBJ1-2; D unclear. Germline V lookup: CDR1 SGHKS, CDR2 YYEKEE (reference sequence). CDR3 length: 11 residues. Deletions cut 4 bases from V and 3 bases from J, with 4 bases between. CDR3 region: CASSAHYGYTF. The CDR3, as DNA: TGTGCCAGCAGCGCCCACTATGGCTACACCTTC.

This sequence joins TRBV5-1 and TRBJ2-3, with 7 positions matching TRBD2. CDR1 and CDR2 from the germline V gene are SGHRS and YFSETQ. Trimming removed 4 bases from V and 0 bases from J; junction bases left unmatched: 8. The CDR3 extends over 16 amino acids. Written as DNA, the CDR3 is TGCGCCAGCAGCCAATCTTTGGGGGGGAGCACAGATACGCAGTATTTT. Its translation: CASSQSLGGSTDTQYF.

The gene calls are TRBV12-3 or TRBV12-4 and TRBJ1-2; no clear D gene. The CDR3 length is 13 residues. Deletions cut 6 bases from V and 6 bases from J, with 14 bases between. DNA for the CDR3: TGTGCCAGCAGGCAGAGTTTACTCCATGGCTACACCTTC. As protein: CASRQSLLHGYTF.

The chain employs TRBV11-2 and TRBJ2-1; 8 nucleotides match TRBD1. The V gene's germline CDR1 is SGHAT and CDR2 FQNNGV. This CDR3 has 14 residues. V shed 6 bases and J 8 bases; nucleotides not matched to a gene: 9. The CDR3 spells CASRHDRGFDEQFF. CDR3 coding DNA: TGTGCCAGCAGACACGACAGGGGTTTCGATGAGCAGTTCTTC.

The chain recombines TRBV7-2 with TRBJ2-2; 8 bases line up with TRBD2. CDR1 and CDR2 (germline): SGHTA, FQGNSA. V dropped 1 base and J dropped 5; count of bases not matched to a gene: 6. The CDR3 spans 16 residues. Here the CDR3 reads CASSLGISGGTGELFF. CDR3 in DNA: TGTGCCAGCAGCTTAGGGATAAGCGGGGGAACCGGGGAGCTGTTTTTT.

V usage is TRBV4-1 and J usage is TRBJ2-1, with TRBD2 matching 11 bases. The CDR3 has 19 amino acids. Germline V gene lookup returns CDR1 MGHRA and CDR2 YSYEKL. Losses at the gene ends were 0 bases for V and 7 bases for J; bases not matched to a gene: 14. This CDR3 is CASSQERLAGGRAGNEQFF. The CDR3 DNA reads as TGCGCCAGCAGCCAAGAGAGGCTAGCGGGGGGCAGGGCGGGAAATGAGCAGTTCTTC.

The V and J genes are TRBV20-1 and TRBJ1-4, with D unclear. This CDR3 spans 11 amino acids. Germline lookup yields CDR1 DFQATT and CDR2 SNEGSKA (reference sequence). V lost 4 bases, J lost 8 bases, and 8 bases lay in between. The CDR3 DNA follows: TGCAGTGCTACGACGGGGGAAAAACTGTTTTTT. Amino acid sequence: CSATTGEKLFF.

The chain has TRBV7-8 and TRBJ1-1; the match to TRBD1 covers 8 bases. The V gene's germline CDR1 is SGHVS and CDR2 FQNEAQ. Trimming at V came to 3 bases and at J to 1 base, leaving 4 bases not matched to a gene. The CDR3 consists of 15 residues. This CDR3 is CASSLMGQANTEAFF. DNA for the CDR3: TGTGCCAGCAGCTTGATGGGACAGGCGAACACTGAAGCTTTCTTT.

V gene TRBV2 combines with J gene TRBJ2-3, with D maybe TRBD1 (5 bases). Germline assignment: CDR1 SNHLY and CDR2 FYNNEI. CDR3 size: 17 residues. The V end was cut by 2 bases, the J end by 2 bases, with 17 bases between. The CDR3 sequence: CASSELDTPGYTDTQYF. As DNA, the CDR3 is TGTGCCAGCAGTGAATTGGACACGCCGGGCTACACAGATACGCAGTATTTT.

This rearrangement joins TRBV4-1 to TRBJ2-5, with 7 bases lining up with TRBD1. The CDR3 is made up of 15 amino acids. Germline V gene lookup returns CDR1 MGHRA and CDR2 YSYEKL. Losses at the gene ends were 1 base for V and 2 bases for J; bases not matched to a gene: 4. The CDR3 spells CASSQGRTGQETQYF. The CDR3 DNA is TGCGCCAGCAGCCAAGGCCGGACAGGTCAAGAGACCCAGTACTTC.

This chain connects TRBV5-4 to TRBJ2-1; D gene unclear. Between the trimmed V and J ends, which lost 0 bases and 9 bases, there was a span of 22 bases. Germline assignment: CDR1 SGHNT and CDR2 YYREEE (reference sequence). The CDR3 contains 17 residues. The CDR3: CASSLGDARFQSGEQFF. CDR3 coding DNA: TGTGCCAGCAGCTTGGGCGACGCTAGATTCCAATCCGGTGAGCAGTTCTTC. The whole variable domain, remainder taken from reference TRBV5-4 and TRBJ2-1, is ETGVTQSPTHLIKTRGQQVTLRCSSQSGHNTVSWYQQALGQGPQFIFQYYREEENGRGNFPPRFSGLQFPNYSSELNVNALELDDSALYLCASSLGDARFQSGEQFFGPGTRLTVL.

V usage is TRBV5-1 and J usage is TRBJ2-2; no reliable D call. From germline, CDR1 is SGHRS and CDR2 YFSETQ. The CDR3 runs 14 residues. The V end lost 0 bases, the J end lost 1 base, and 4 bases lay between the germline ends. The CDR3 nucleotides are TGCGCCAGCAGCTTGGGTGTGAACACCGGGGAGCTGTTTTTT. It codes for CASSLGVNTGELFF.

This clone was observed a handful of times. CDR3: CASSSGWTDQETQYF. CDR3 nucleotide sequence: TGCGCCAGCAGCTCGGGTTGGACAGACCAAGAGACCCAGTACTTC. The chain links TRBV5-1 to TRBJ2-5, with a weak D call TRBD1 (6 bases). The ends were cut back, 3 bases at V and 0 bases at J, with 12 bases in the middle. The germline V gene has CDR1 SGHRS and CDR2 YFSETQ. The CDR3 has 15 amino acids.

The rearrangement links TRBV2 to TRBJ2-7, with D uncertain. Trimming pared 5 bases from V and 5 bases from J, leaving 10 bases between. CDR3 size: 12 residues. CDR1 is SNHLY, CDR2 FYNNEI, per germline. CDR3 nucleotides: TGTGCCAGCAGTCATGTGGGGAACGAGCAGTACTTC. This translates into CASSHVGNEQYF.

This chain uses TRBV6-2 or TRBV6-3 with TRBJ1-5; D gene unclear. CDR3 size: 15 residues. Germline V gene lookup returns CDR1 MNHEY and CDR2 SVGEGT. With 0 bases removed from V and 2 bases from J, the gap between germline ends came to 8 bases. CDR3: CASSYSRGGNQPQHF. The DNA of the CDR3 is TGTGCCAGCAGTTACTCGAGAGGCGGCAATCAGCCCCAGCATTTT.

The chain combines TRBV5-4 with TRBJ1-6; 8 bases line up with TRBD1. The CDR3 sequence is 15 residues long. Germline values: CDR1 SGHNT, CDR2 YYREEE (reference sequence). V dropped 3 bases and J dropped 5; count of bases not matched to a gene: 4. The CDR3 is CASSSRTGHNSPLHF. The DNA for the CDR3 is TGTGCCAGCAGCTCCCGGACAGGGCATAATTCACCCCTCCACTTT.

The CDR3 region is CASSDRALYGYTF. CDR3 nucleotides: TGTGCCAGTAGTGACAGGGCTCTCTATGGCTACACCTTC. The rearrangement uses TRBV19 and TRBJ1-2, with 7 bases lining up with TRBD1. The V and J ends lost 5 bases and 4 bases, in that order; junction bases with no gene match: 4. The V gene's germline CDR1 is LNHDA and CDR2 SQIVND (reference sequence). This CDR3 comprises 13 residues.

This clone was seen only a few times. The chain carries TRBV16 and TRBJ1-2; D gene ambiguous. Trimming cost V 0 bases and J 1 base, with 6 bases left between them. CDR1 and CDR2 from the germline V gene are KGHSY and FQNENV. The CDR3 is made up of 14 amino acids. The DNA for the CDR3 is TGTGCCAGCAGCCAATCTCAGGTTAACTATGGCTACACCTTC. It encodes CASSQSQVNYGYTF.

V and J are TRBV21-1 and TRBJ2-1. TRBV21-1 is a pseudogene. This CDR3 comprises 14 residues. The CDR3 sequence is CASSKGQPNHEQFF. CDR3 bases: TGTGCCAGCAGCAAAGGTCAGCCTAACCATGAGCAGTTCTTC.

The CDR3, as DNA: TGTGCCAGCAGCTTAGGTCCCCGGGCAGGGATCTCCTACGAGCAGTACTTC. Amino acid sequence: CASSLGPRAGISYEQYF. V is TRBV7-8 and J is TRBJ2-7, with a possible D match to TRBD1 (5 bases). The germline gives CDR1 SGHVS, CDR2 FQNEAQ. With 1 base removed from V and 0 bases from J, the gap between germline ends came to 16 bases. The CDR3 runs to 17 residues.

The DNA for the CDR3 is TGTGCCAGCAGCTTTTCGGACAGCCAAGAGACCCAGTACTTC. Protein: CASSFSDSQETQYF. The gene calls are TRBV7-9 and TRBJ2-5; D might be TRBD1 (6 bases). The CDR3 runs to 14 residues. V was trimmed by 3 bases and J by 1 base, leaving 9 bases between them. Germline V gene sequence: CDR1 SEHNR, CDR2 FQNEAQ (reference sequence).

This clone was counted a single time. The chain carries TRBV20-1 and TRBJ1-1, with D perhaps TRBD1 (5 bases). The germline CDR1 and CDR2 sequences are DFQATT and SNEGSKA (reference sequence). V was pared by 3 bases and J by 3 bases, with 8 bases between. The CDR3 consists of 12 residues. The CDR3 here is CSASGGDTEAFF. CDR3 in DNA: TGCAGTGCTAGTGGGGGGGACACTGAAGCTTTCTTT.

In nucleotides, the CDR3 is TGCAGCGTTAGACAGGGTTTACGGACTGAAGCTTTCTTT. Its protein is CSVRQGLRTEAFF. The V call is TRBV29-1, the J call TRBJ1-1, with TRBD1 matching 7 bases. CDR3 size: 13 residues. Germline V CDR1 and CDR2: SQVTM, ANQGSEA. The ends lost 5 bases at V and 5 bases at J; junction bases unmatched: 8.

The V call is TRBV10-2, the J call TRBJ2-1; the D gene could be TRBD1 or TRBD2 (5 bases each). V lost 10 bases to trimming and J lost 5 bases, with 9 bases between them. This CDR3 comprises 11 residues. Germline values: CDR1 WSHSY, CDR2 SAAADI. DNA for the CDR3: TGCGCCACCTGGGACCACAATGAGCAGTTCTTC. Protein product: CATWDHNEQFF.

This clone occurred once. The rearrangement uses TRBV28 and TRBJ2-1, with 12 positions matching TRBD2. The V and J ends lost 4 bases and 8 bases, in that order; junction bases with no gene match: 15. The germline V gene encodes CDR1 MDHEN and CDR2 SYDVKM. This CDR3 comprises 18 residues. The CDR3 loop is CASSSLTGTSGLRDEQFF. As DNA, the CDR3 is TGTGCCAGCAGTTCCCTCACCGGGACTAGCGGGCTCAGGGATGAGCAGTTCTTC.

The rearrangement links TRBV28 to TRBJ2-7; no clear D. The CDR3 consists of 12 residues. Per the germline V gene, CDR1 is MDHEN and CDR2 is SYDVKM. The germline V and J ends were trimmed by 1 base and 3 bases, with 4 bases remaining between them. CDR3 DNA: TGTGCCAGCAGTTTATTTAACTACGAGCAGTACTTC. This codes for CASSLFNYEQYF. Full variable domain (outside the CDR3, taken from reference TRBV28 and TRBJ2-7): DVKVTQSSRYLVKRTGEKVFLECVQDMDHENMFWYRQDPGLGLRLIYFSYDVKMKEKGDIPEGYSVSREKKERFSLILESASTNQTSMYLCASSLFNYEQYFGPGTRLTVT.

The rearrangement uses TRBV24-1 and TRBJ2-5; 8 positions match TRBD1. Germline V gene data show CDR1 as KGHDR and CDR2 as SFDVKD. This CDR3 region has 18 residues. Trimming took 3 bases from V and 5 from J; bases not matched to a gene: 16. Here the CDR3 DNA reads TGTGCCACCAGTGATGGGCCGCTCCACAGGGGGTGGAGGGAGACCCAGTACTTC. The encoded protein is CATSDGPLHRGWRETQYF.

The rearrangement links TRBV5-6 to TRBJ2-5; D is unresolved. CDR1 SGHDT and CDR2 YYEEEE come from the germline V gene. The CDR3 contains 16 residues. V lost 0 bases to trimming and J lost 4 bases, with 16 bases between them. The CDR3 DNA follows: TGTGCCAGCAGCTTGGTGGTCGGGTTAAGGGTAGAGACCCAGTACTTC. Translation gives CASSLVVGLRVETQYF.